Following are 18 T cell receptor beta chains from one sample sequenced in a study of OX40 agonist ivuxolimab in advanced cancers. Assay used: immunoSEQ multiplex PCR; TCRdb lists only in-frame clones, some missing. The sample yields approximately 76,000 clones, approximately 86% seen once. This sample comprised CD4+ or CD8+ T cells sorted from blood, obtained in a trial of the OX40 agonist ivuxolimab. The source of these receptors is an adult with an advanced solid tumor such as melanoma, head and neck, liver or kidney cancer.

The chain is built from TRBV7-2 and TRBJ2-3; either TRBD1 or TRBD2 may supply D (5 bases each). Trimming took off 5 bases at V and 4 bases at J, with 16 bases between the two ends. From germline, CDR1 is SGHTA and CDR2 FQGNSA. The CDR3 spans 15 residues. The CDR3 here is CASSAMLGTADTQYF. CDR3 nucleotide sequence: TGTGCCAGCAGCGCCATGCTCGGGACCGCAGATACGCAGTATTTT.

This chain uses TRBV5-8 with TRBJ1-3; TRBD1 is a possible D gene (6 bases). Germline CDR1 is SGHTS and CDR2 is YDEGEE. The CDR3 runs 15 residues. Between the trimmed V and J ends, which lost 4 bases and 4 bases, there was a span of 15 bases. The CDR3 protein is CASSTVGGQGNTIYF. The CDR3 DNA is TGTGCCAGCAGCACCGTGGGAGGACAGGGAAACACCATATATTTT.

This chain links TRBV6-5 with TRBJ1-1; D remains ambiguous. CDR1 MNHEY and CDR2 SVGAGI come from the germline V gene. Trimming stripped 2 bases from V and 6 bases from J, with 13 bases between. The CDR3 runs to 14 residues. CDR3 DNA: TGTGCCAGCAGTTACGGAGGCAAGGAGGCTGAAGCTTTCTTT. It translates to CASSYGGKEAEAFF.

The chain employs TRBV30 and TRBJ1-4; unclear D gene. Germline CDR1 GTSNPN, CDR2 SVGIG (reference sequence). V gave up 1 base and J gave up 13 bases, with 10 bases separating them. CDR3 length: 11 residues. CDR3 sequence: CAWSAGVALFF. The CDR3 coding sequence is TGTGCCTGGAGTGCTGGCGTGGCACTGTTTTTT.

The V and J genes are TRBV28 and TRBJ2-5, with 8 bases identical to TRBD2. The CDR3 is 14 amino acids. Germline CDR1 MDHEN, CDR2 SYDVKM. The junction had 4 bases not matched to a gene; V was cut back by 5 bases and J by 2 bases. The CDR3 bases are TGTGCCAGCAGTATCACTAGCGGACAAGAGACCCAGTACTTC. Protein product: CASSITSGQETQYF.

The chain employs TRBV28 and TRBJ2-7, with D uncertain. Germline V gene sequence: CDR1 MDHEN, CDR2 SYDVKM. Trimming removed 5 bases from V and 3 bases from J, with 5 bases in between. The CDR3 consists of 11 residues. In DNA form, the CDR3 reads TGTGCCAGCAGTCTCAACTACGAGCAGTACTTC. This codes for CASSLNYEQYF. The entire variable domain, with the rest obtained from reference TRBV28 and TRBJ2-7, is as follows: DVKVTQSSRYLVKRTGEKVFLECVQDMDHENMFWYRQDPGLGLRLIYFSYDVKMKEKGDIPEGYSVSREKKERFSLILESASTNQTSMYLCASSLNYEQYFGPGTRLTVT.

The CDR3 sequence: CASTEGERTDTQYF. CDR3 DNA: TGTGCCAGCACCGAGGGGGAGCGGACAGATACGCAGTATTTT. The chain carries TRBV11-1 and TRBJ2-3; D possibly corresponds to TRBD1 (6 bases). The V gene's germline CDR1 is SGHAT and CDR2 FQDESV (reference sequence). V was clipped by 7 bases and J by 3 bases, with 14 bases between them. The length of the CDR3 is 14 residues.

V gene TRBV6-6 combines with J gene TRBJ2-2, with TRBD1 matching 9 bases. Germline V CDR1 and CDR2: MNHNY, SVGAGI (reference sequence). The V segment lost 7 bases and the J segment 3 bases; nucleotides outside the gene matches: 6. The CDR3 covers 15 residues. The CDR3 nucleotides are TGTGCCAGCACCCCGGGGGACAGGGACACCGGGGAGCTGTTTTTT. It yields the protein CASTPGDRDTGELFF.

This clone was found a few times. This rearrangement joins TRBV25-1 to TRBJ1-6; D perhaps matches TRBD1 (6 bases). This CDR3 is built from 14 residues. Trimming cost V 6 bases and J 4 bases, with 10 bases left between them. The germline V gene encodes CDR1 MGHDK and CDR2 SYGVNS. Here the CDR3 reads CASRTGQYNSPLHF. CDR3 bases: TGTGCCAGCAGAACAGGGCAGTATAATTCACCCCTCCACTTT.

This chain joins TRBV5-1 and TRBJ1-4; D is unresolved. Between the trimmed V and J ends, which lost 4 bases and 0 bases, there was a span of 10 bases. The CDR3 is made up of 15 amino acids. From germline, CDR1 is SGHRS and CDR2 YFSETQ. For the CDR3, the DNA is TGCGCCAGCAGCGTACAGTCCGCAACTAATGAAAAACTGTTTTTT. As protein: CASSVQSATNEKLFF.

This rearrangement joins TRBV14 to TRBJ2-3, with 12 bases identical to TRBD2. V lost 6 bases to trimming and J lost 2 bases; unmatched junction nucleotides: 6. The germline V gene encodes CDR1 SGHDN and CDR2 FVKESK. The CDR3 contains 16 residues. The CDR3 spells CASSRWTSGITDTQYF. For the CDR3, the DNA is TGTGCCAGCAGTCGATGGACTAGCGGGATCACAGATACGCAGTATTTT.

The chain uses TRBV6-5 and TRBJ1-2, with no clear D. V lost 10 bases, J lost 4 bases, and 10 bases lay in between. Germline V CDR1 and CDR2: MNHEY, SVGAGI. The CDR3 totals 11 residues. CDR3 sequence (DNA): TGTGCCACACAAGATTTCTATGGCTACACCTTC. It translates to CATQDFYGYTF.

V and J are TRBV18 and TRBJ2-7; weak D call: TRBD2 (5 bases). V was clipped by 3 bases and J by 0 bases, with 9 bases between them. There are 14 residues in the CDR3. Germline CDR1 is KGHSH and CDR2 is LQKENI. Here the CDR3 reads CASSPEVSSYEQYF. CDR3 DNA: TGTGCCAGCTCACCGGAGGTATCCTCCTACGAGCAGTACTTC.

The V gene is TRBV19, the J gene TRBJ2-2; maybe TRBD1 (5 bases). Germline V gene lookup returns CDR1 LNHDA and CDR2 SQIVND (reference sequence). V was clipped by 1 base and J by 4 bases, with 19 bases between them. This CDR3 comprises 18 residues. The CDR3 reads CASSIVDSNSRSTGELFF. In DNA, the CDR3 is TGTGCCAGTAGTATAGTTGACAGTAATTCGCGTAGCACCGGGGAGCTGTTTTTT.

The rearrangement links TRBV7-8 to TRBJ1-2; 7 bases are shared with TRBD1. CDR3 length: 13 residues. Germline CDR1 and CDR2: SGHVS and FQNEAQ. The V and J ends lost 5 bases and 8 bases, in that order; junction bases with no gene match: 8. The CDR3: CASSPRDSGGYTF. The CDR3 DNA follows: TGTGCCAGCAGCCCCAGGGACAGCGGGGGCTACACCTTC.

This CDR3 is CASSLDQVGNIQYF. The CDR3 nucleotides read TGTGCCAGCAGCTTAGACCAGGTTGGAAACATTCAGTACTTC. The chain is built from TRBV7-9 and TRBJ2-4; no definite D call. The V end was cut by 1 base, the J end by 6 bases, with 10 bases between. The CDR3 is 14 residues long. CDR1 SEHNR and CDR2 FQNEAQ come from the germline V gene (reference sequence).

The chain has TRBV29-1 and TRBJ1-1, with D uncertain. CDR1 SQVTM and CDR2 ANQGSEA come from the germline V gene. The CDR3 is made up of 14 amino acids. Trimming cost V 2 bases and J 0 bases, with 10 bases left between them. CDR3: CSVESRSVNTEAFF. Written as DNA, the CDR3 is TGCAGCGTTGAATCCCGCTCGGTGAACACTGAAGCTTTCTTT.

The chain couples TRBV10-3 to TRBJ1-1; TRBD1 matches at 8 bases. Per germline, CDR1 ENHRY and CDR2 SYGVKD. This CDR3 comprises 14 residues. V shed 5 bases and J 2 bases; nucleotides not matched to a gene: 4. CDR3 coding DNA: TGTGCCATCAGTCCAGGGGGCTCCAACACTGAAGCTTTCTTT. Its protein is CAISPGGSNTEAFF.